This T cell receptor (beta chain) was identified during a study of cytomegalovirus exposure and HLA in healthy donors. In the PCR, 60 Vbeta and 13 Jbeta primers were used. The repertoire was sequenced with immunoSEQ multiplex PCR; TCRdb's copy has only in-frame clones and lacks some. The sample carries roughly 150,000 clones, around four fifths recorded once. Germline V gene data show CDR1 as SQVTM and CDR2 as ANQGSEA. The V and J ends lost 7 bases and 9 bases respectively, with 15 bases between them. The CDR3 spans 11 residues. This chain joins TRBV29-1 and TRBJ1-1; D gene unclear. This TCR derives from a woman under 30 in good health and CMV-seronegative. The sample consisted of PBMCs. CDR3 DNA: TGCAGCGCACAAACCGGCGGGAAAGCTTTCTTT. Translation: CSAQTGGKAFF.